Below are 21 T cell receptor beta chains sequenced from a single sample in a study of blood T cell repertoires in COVID-19. The protocol was immunoSEQ multiplex PCR, while the TCRdb copy is restricted to in-frame clones and leaves out a portion. The sample includes some 520,000 clones, roughly nine tenths seen only once; the top ten take roughly 0.92%. Sequencing input: peripheral blood. These TCRs come from a man aged 18 to 30 with COVID-19, enrolled during active disease.

The rearrangement joins TRBV14 to TRBJ1-2, with TRBD1 matching 7 bases. This CDR3 has 11 residues. With 6 bases clipped from V and 10 bases from J, the junction kept 5 bases outside the gene matches. Germline V CDR1 and CDR2: SGHDN, FVKESK. This CDR3 is CASRDDRDYTF. DNA for the CDR3: TGTGCCAGCAGGGACGACAGGGACTACACCTTC.

This chain connects TRBV27 to TRBJ2-7; 12 bases are a match to TRBD2. With V trimmed by 6 bases and J by 4 bases, 4 bases remained unmatched. The CDR3 spans 14 residues. Germline CDR1 and CDR2: MNHEY and SMNVEV (reference sequence). The CDR3 region has the DNA TGTGCCAGCAGAAGGACTAGCGGGATGTACGAGCAGTACTTC. Its protein product is CASRRTSGMYEQYF.

The chain joins TRBV11-2 to TRBJ2-7; 8 bases line up with TRBD1. The V and J ends lost 1 base and 2 bases, in that order; junction bases with no gene match: 4. The CDR3 has 15 residues. Per germline, CDR1 SGHAT and CDR2 FQNNGV. DNA of the CDR3: TGTGCCAGCAGCTTAGCCGCGGGACAGGCCTACGAGCAGTACTTC. Its protein product is CASSLAAGQAYEQYF.

The V gene is TRBV7-2, the J gene TRBJ2-5; tentative D call: TRBD1 (6 bases). V was cut by 3 bases and J by 2 bases, with 16 bases left in between. This CDR3 is 16 amino acids long. Germline V gene lookup returns CDR1 SGHTA and CDR2 FQGNSA. CDR3: CASSFDPGQLQETQYF. CDR3 DNA sequence: TGTGCCAGCAGCTTTGACCCGGGACAACTACAAGAGACCCAGTACTTC.

V is TRBV13 and J is TRBJ2-7; D not certain. This CDR3 is 13 amino acids long. V was clipped by 5 bases and J by 7 bases, with 15 bases between them. From germline, CDR1 is PRHDT and CDR2 FYEKMQ (reference sequence). Here the CDR3 DNA reads TGTGCCAGCAGCCTCCAGACGGTGAGGGAGCAGTACTTC. As protein: CASSLQTVREQYF.

The chain recombines TRBV19 with TRBJ2-1, with 9 bases fitting TRBD2. V lost 6 bases to trimming and J lost 4 bases; unmatched junction nucleotides: 4. The CDR3 covers 14 residues. Germline loops: CDR1 LNHDA, CDR2 SQIVND (reference sequence). CDR3 in amino acids: CASSASGVYNEQFF. The CDR3 DNA reads as TGTGCCAGTAGCGCTAGCGGGGTGTACAATGAGCAGTTCTTC. Using reference TRBV19 and TRBJ2-1 for the parts outside the CDR3, the full variable domain is DGGITQSPKYLFRKEGQNVTLSCEQNLNHDAMYWYRQDPGQGLRLIYYSQIVNDFQKGDIAEGYSVSREKKESFPLTVTSAQKNPTAFYLCASSASGVYNEQFFGPGTRLTVL.

The sample holds one count of this clone. The CDR3 coding sequence is TGTGCCAGCATCCGGCGGGGAGGGGGAGAGACCCAGTACTTC. Its translation: CASIRRGGGETQYF. The chain couples TRBV2 to TRBJ2-5; possibly TRBD2 for D (7 bases). Per germline, CDR1 SNHLY and CDR2 FYNNEI. The V end was cut by 7 bases, the J end by 4 bases, with 16 bases between. CDR3 length equals 14 residues.

The rearrangement links TRBV5-4 to TRBJ2-5, with 11 bases fitting TRBD2. The V gene's germline CDR1 is SGHNT and CDR2 YYREEE (reference sequence). Germline trimming cut 4 bases from V and 3 bases from J; bases unmatched to any gene: 5. The CDR3 is 15 amino acids. The CDR3 DNA reads TGTGCCAGCAGCCAAAATAGCGGGGGGGAAGAGACCCAGTACTTC. This codes for CASSQNSGGEETQYF.

The chain carries TRBV2 and TRBJ2-5; 7 bases align to TRBD2. V lost 8 bases and J lost 5; bases outside the gene matches: 17. CDR1 is SNHLY, CDR2 FYNNEI, per germline. CDR3 length: 16 amino acids. CDR3 sequence: CASLADIAGGRETQYF. The CDR3 DNA sequence: TGTGCCAGCCTGGCGGATATAGCGGGCGGGCGGGAGACCCAGTACTTC.

This clone showed up just once. The gene calls are TRBV6-6 and TRBJ2-3; the D gene is possibly TRBD2 (6 bases). V dropped 8 bases and J dropped 4 bases, with 16 bases sitting between them. This CDR3 is 14 amino acids long. Germline CDR1 reads MNHNY; CDR2 reads SVGAGI (reference sequence). CDR3 amino acids: CASGGTDVPDTQYF. As DNA, the CDR3 is TGTGCCAGCGGGGGGACTGACGTCCCAGATACGCAGTATTTT.

J is TRBJ1-2 and V is TRBV14; D perhaps matches TRBD1 (6 bases). V shed 2 bases and J shed 5 bases, with 9 bases lying between them. CDR1 and CDR2 from the germline V gene are SGHDN and FVKESK. This CDR3 has 13 amino acids. Here the CDR3 reads CASSQFQGYGYTF. CDR3 nucleotide sequence: TGTGCCAGCAGCCAATTCCAGGGGTATGGCTACACCTTC.

J is TRBJ2-7 and V is TRBV12-3 or TRBV12-4, with a possible D match to TRBD1 (5 bases). The CDR3 sequence is 11 residues long. Trimming took off 7 bases at V and 3 bases at J, with 7 bases between the two ends. In DNA form, the CDR3 reads TGTGCCAGCACCGACAGCTACGAGCAGTACTTC. Its translation: CASTDSYEQYF.

This clone was seen a single time. This chain's CDR3 is CASSQPGQGETQYF. DNA for the CDR3: TGTGCCAGCAGCCAACCCGGACAGGGAGAGACCCAGTACTTC. V gene TRBV4-2 combines with J gene TRBJ2-5; TRBD1 aligns across 8 bases. CDR3 length: 14 residues. V shed 2 bases, J shed 4 bases, and the junction held 3 bases outside the gene matches. CDR1 LGHNA and CDR2 YNFKEQ come from the germline V gene.

The chain uses TRBV5-1 and TRBJ2-7; 13 positions match TRBD2. Per germline, CDR1 SGHRS and CDR2 YFSETQ. The CDR3 totals 16 residues. Trimming removed 3 bases from V and 5 bases from J; junction bases left unmatched: 8. The CDR3: CASSWGLAGRSDEQYF. The DNA of the CDR3 is TGCGCCAGCAGCTGGGGACTAGCGGGAAGAAGCGACGAGCAGTACTTC.

The chain employs TRBV6-5 and TRBJ2-3; D unclear. V lost 6 bases and J lost 0, with 10 bases in between. The germline CDR1 and CDR2 sequences are MNHEY and SVGAGI. CDR3 size: 14 residues. CDR3 nucleotide sequence: TGTGCCAGCAGGCGGCTGTTTAGCACAGATACGCAGTATTTT. It is translated as CASRRLFSTDTQYF.

This clone has only one observation. The chain recombines TRBV11-2 with TRBJ1-2, with D unresolved. The germline V gene has CDR1 SGHAT and CDR2 FQNNGV. V was cut by 2 bases and J by 7 bases, with 11 bases left in between. This CDR3 is built from 13 residues. The CDR3 reads CASSLQQSSGYTF. CDR3 sequence (DNA): TGTGCCAGCAGCTTACAACAGTCCAGTGGCTACACCTTC.

J is TRBJ2-3 and V is TRBV7-3; tentative D call: TRBD1 (6 bases). CDR1 and CDR2 from the germline V gene are SGHTA and FQGTGA. The CDR3 covers 15 residues. V lost 5 bases to trimming and J lost 3 bases, with 15 bases between them. CDR3 DNA sequence: TGTGCCAGCAGCCTTGACAGGCACGGGACAGATACGCAGTATTTT. Translating gives CASSLDRHGTDTQYF.

The chain employs TRBV4-2 and TRBJ2-2; maybe TRBD2 (5 bases). This CDR3 is 17 amino acids long. V lost 0 bases to trimming and J lost 0 bases, with 11 bases between them. Germline V lookup: CDR1 LGHNA, CDR2 YNFKEQ. DNA of the CDR3: TGTGCCAGCAGCCAAGATCCAGCGGCTGCGAACACCGGGGAGCTGTTTTTT. This codes for CASSQDPAAANTGELFF.

The chain couples TRBV3-1 (or the pseudogene TRBV3-2) to TRBJ2-2; TRBD2 agrees at 9 bases. This CDR3 has 14 residues. CDR1 is LGHDT and CDR2 is YNNKEL in the germline V gene (reference sequence). Trimming at V came to 6 bases and at J to 5 bases, leaving 4 bases not matched to a gene. CDR3 sequence (DNA): TGTGCCAGCAGTATAGCGGGGGCTACCGGGGAGCTGTTTTTT. It yields the protein CASSIAGATGELFF.

CDR3 in amino acids: CASSLLAGLYTEAFF. The CDR3 bases are TGTGCCAGCAGCTTATTGGCGGGGTTGTACACTGAAGCTTTCTTT. The chain is built from TRBV5-5 and TRBJ1-1, with D hard to call. Germline CDR1 is SGHKS and CDR2 is YYEKEE (reference sequence). This CDR3 region has 15 residues. V shed 2 bases and J shed 3 bases, with 14 bases lying between them.

This chain connects TRBV6-4 to TRBJ2-2, with D perhaps TRBD2 (6 bases). CDR1 is MRHNA and CDR2 is SNTAGT in the germline V gene. Trimming pared 0 bases from V and 1 base from J, leaving 6 bases between. This CDR3 comprises 15 residues. The CDR3: CASSDSGGNTGELFF. The CDR3 nucleotides are TGTGCCAGCAGTGACTCCGGGGGGAACACCGGGGAGCTGTTTTTT.